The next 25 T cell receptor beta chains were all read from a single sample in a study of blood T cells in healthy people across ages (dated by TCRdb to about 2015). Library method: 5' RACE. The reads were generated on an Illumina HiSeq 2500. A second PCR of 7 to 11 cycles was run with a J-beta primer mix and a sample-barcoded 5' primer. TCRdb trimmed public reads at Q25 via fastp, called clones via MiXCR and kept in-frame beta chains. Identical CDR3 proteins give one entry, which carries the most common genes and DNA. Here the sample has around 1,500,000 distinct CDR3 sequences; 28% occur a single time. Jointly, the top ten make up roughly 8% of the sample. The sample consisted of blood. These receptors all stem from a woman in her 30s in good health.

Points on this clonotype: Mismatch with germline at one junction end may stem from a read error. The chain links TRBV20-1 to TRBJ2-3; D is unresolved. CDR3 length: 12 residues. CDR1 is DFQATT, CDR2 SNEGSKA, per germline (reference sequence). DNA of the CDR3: TGCACTGCTCCGACTAGCACAGATACGCAGTATTTT. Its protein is CTAPTSTDTQYF.

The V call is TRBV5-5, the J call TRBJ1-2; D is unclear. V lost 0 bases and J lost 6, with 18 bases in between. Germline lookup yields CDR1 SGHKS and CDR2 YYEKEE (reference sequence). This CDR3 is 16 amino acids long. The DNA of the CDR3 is TGTGCCAGCAGCTTGGATGCGGCGTGGGGAAGTAATGGCTACACCTTC. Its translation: CASSLDAAWGSNGYTF.

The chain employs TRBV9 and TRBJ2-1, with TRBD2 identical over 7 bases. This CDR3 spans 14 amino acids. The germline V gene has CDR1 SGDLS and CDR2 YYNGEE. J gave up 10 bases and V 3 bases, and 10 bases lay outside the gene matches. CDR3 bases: TGTGCCAGCAGCGGGACGGGGGGTTCGGGCGAGCAGTTCTTC. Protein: CASSGTGGSGEQFF.

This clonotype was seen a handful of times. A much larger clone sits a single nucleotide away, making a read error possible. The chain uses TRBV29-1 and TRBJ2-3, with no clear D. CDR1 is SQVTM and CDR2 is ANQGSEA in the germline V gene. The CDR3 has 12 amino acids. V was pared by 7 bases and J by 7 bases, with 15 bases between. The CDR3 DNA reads TGCAGCGGTGAGAAGCGAGCGAATACGCAGTATTTT. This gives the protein CSGEKRANTQYF.

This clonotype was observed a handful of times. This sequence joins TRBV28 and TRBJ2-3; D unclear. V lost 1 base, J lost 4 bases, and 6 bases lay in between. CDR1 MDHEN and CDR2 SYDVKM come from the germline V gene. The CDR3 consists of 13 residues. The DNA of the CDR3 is TGTGCCAGCAGTTTATTTGGAGCAGATACGCAGTATTTT. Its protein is CASSLFGADTQYF.

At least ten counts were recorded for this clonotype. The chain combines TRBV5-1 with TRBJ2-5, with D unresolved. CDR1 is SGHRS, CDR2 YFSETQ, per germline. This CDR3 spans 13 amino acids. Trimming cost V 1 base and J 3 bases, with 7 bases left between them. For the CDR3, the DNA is TGCGCCAGCAGCTTGAATCCGGAAGAGACCCAGTACTTC. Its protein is CASSLNPEETQYF.

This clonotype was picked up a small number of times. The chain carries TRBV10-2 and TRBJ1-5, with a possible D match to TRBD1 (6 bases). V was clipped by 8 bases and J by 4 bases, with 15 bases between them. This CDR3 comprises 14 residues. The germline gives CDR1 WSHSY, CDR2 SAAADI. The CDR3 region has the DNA TGCGCCAGCCGGGCCAACAGGGCTAATCAGCCCCAGCATTTT. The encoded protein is CASRANRANQPQHF.

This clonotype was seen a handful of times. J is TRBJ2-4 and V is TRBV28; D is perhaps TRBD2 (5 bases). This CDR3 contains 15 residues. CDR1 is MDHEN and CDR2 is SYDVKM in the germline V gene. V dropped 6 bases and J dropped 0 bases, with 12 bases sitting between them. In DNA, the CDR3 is TGTGCCAGCAGCTCCAGAGGGCAAGCCAAAAACATTCAGTACTTC. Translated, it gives CASSSRGQAKNIQYF.

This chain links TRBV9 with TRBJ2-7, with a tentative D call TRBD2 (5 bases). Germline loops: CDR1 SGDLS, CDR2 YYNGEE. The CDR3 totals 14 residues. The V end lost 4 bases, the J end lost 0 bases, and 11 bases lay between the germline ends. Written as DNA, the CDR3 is TGTGCCAGCAGCCGACTATACTCCTCCTACGAGCAGTACTTC. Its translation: CASSRLYSSYEQYF. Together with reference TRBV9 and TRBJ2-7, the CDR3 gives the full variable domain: DSGVTQTPKHLITATGQRVTLRCSPRSGDLSVYWYQQSLDQGLQFLIQYYNGEERAKGNILERFSAQQFPDLHSELNLSSLELGDSALYFCASSRLYSSYEQYFGPGTRLTVT.

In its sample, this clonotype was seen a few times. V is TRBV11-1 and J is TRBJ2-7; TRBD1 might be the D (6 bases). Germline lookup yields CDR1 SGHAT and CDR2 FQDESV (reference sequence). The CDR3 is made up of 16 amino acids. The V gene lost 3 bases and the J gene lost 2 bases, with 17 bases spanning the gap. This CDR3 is CASSFELGAGAYEQYF. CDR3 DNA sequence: TGTGCCAGCAGCTTCGAATTGGGGGCAGGCGCCTACGAGCAGTACTTC. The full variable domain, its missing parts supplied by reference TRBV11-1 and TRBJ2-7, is EAEVAQSPRYKITEKSQAVAFWCDPISGHATLYWYRQILGQGPELLVQFQDESVVDDSQLPKDRFSAERLKGVDSTLKIQPAELGDSAMYLCASSFELGAGAYEQYFGPGTRLTVT.

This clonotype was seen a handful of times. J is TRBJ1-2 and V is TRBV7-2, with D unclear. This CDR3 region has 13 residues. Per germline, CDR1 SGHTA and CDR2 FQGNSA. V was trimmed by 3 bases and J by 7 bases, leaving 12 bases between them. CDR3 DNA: TGTGCCAGCAGCTTTTCCGGGGAAGTTGGCTACACCTTC. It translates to CASSFSGEVGYTF.

The CDR3 reads CASSEDRSPGTQYF. The CDR3 DNA reads TGTGCCAGCAGTGAAGACAGGTCCCCAGGGACGCAGTATTTT. The chain uses TRBV2 and TRBJ2-3; a weak D match, TRBD1 (5 bases). CDR1 is SNHLY, CDR2 FYNNEI, per germline. V gave up 1 base and J gave up 9 bases, with 14 bases separating them. This CDR3 comprises 14 residues.

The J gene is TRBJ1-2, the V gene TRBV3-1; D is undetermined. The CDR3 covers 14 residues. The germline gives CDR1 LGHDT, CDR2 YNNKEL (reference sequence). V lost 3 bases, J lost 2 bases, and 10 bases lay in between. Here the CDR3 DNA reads TGTGCCAGCAGCCACCTCACAGAAAACTATGGCTACACCTTC. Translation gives CASSHLTENYGYTF.

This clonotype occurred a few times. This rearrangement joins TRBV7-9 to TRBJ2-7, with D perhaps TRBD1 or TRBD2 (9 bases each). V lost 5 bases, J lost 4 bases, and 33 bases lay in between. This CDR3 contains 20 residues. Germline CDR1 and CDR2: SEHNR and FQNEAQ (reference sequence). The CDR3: CASSARRDRETLAGRYEQYF. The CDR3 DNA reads TGTGCCAGCAGCGCCCGGCGGGACAGGGAGACCCTAGCGGGAAGGTACGAGCAGTACTTC.

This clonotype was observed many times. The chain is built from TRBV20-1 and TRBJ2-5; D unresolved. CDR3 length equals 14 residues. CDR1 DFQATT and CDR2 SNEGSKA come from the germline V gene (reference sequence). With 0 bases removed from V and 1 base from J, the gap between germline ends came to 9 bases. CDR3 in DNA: TGCAGTGCTAGAGATCTCCGGGTCCAAGAGACCCAGTACTTC. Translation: CSARDLRVQETQYF.

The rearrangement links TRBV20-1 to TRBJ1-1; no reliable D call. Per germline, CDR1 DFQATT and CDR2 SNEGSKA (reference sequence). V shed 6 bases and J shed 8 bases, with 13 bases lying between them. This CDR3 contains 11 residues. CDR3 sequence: CSAKIQQEAFF. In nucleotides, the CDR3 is TGCAGTGCGAAGATACAACAGGAAGCTTTCTTT.

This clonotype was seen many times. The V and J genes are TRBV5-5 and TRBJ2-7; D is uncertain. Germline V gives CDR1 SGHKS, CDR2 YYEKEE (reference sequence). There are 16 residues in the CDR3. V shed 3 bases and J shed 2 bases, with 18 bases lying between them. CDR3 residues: CASSSPGSTQPYEQYF. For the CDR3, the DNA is TGTGCCAGCAGCTCCCCCGGATCGACTCAGCCCTACGAGCAGTACTTC.

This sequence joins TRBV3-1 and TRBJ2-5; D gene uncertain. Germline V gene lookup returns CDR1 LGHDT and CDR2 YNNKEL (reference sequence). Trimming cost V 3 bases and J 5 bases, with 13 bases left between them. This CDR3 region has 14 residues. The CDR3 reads CASSQLENTETQYF. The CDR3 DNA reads TGTGCCAGCAGCCAGCTGGAGAACACGGAGACCCAGTACTTC.

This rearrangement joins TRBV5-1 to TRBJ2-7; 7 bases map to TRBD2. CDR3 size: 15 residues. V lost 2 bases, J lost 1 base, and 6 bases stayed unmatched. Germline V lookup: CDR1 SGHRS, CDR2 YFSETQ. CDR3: CASSFGERGSYEQYF. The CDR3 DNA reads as TGCGCCAGCAGCTTTGGGGAGCGGGGATCCTACGAGCAGTACTTC.

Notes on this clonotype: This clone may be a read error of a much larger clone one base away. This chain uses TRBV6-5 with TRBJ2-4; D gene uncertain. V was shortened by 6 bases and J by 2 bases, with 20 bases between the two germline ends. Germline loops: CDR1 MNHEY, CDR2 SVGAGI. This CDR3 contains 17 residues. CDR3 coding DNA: TGTGCCAGCAGCTCCCGGGTCGGCAGCCTAACCAAAAACATTCAGTACTTC. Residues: CASSSRVGSLTKNIQYF.

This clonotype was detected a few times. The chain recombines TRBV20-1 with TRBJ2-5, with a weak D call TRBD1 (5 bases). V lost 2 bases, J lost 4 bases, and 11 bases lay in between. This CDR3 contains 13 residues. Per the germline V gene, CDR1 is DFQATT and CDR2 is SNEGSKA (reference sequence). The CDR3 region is CSARKGLRETQYF. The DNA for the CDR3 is TGCAGTGCTAGAAAGGGGCTCCGAGAGACCCAGTACTTC.

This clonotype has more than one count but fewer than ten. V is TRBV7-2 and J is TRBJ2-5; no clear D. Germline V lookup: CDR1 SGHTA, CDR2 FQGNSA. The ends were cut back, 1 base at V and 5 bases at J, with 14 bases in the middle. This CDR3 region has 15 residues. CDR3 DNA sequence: TGTGCCAGCAGCTTAGGCGGCCCGGTGGGCGAGACCCAGTACTTC. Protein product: CASSLGGPVGETQYF. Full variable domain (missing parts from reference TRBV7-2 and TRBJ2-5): GAGVSQSPSNKVTEKGKDVELRCDPISGHTALYWYRQSLGQGLEFLIYFQGNSAPDKSGLPSDRFSAERTGGSVSTLTIQRTQQEDSAVYLCASSLGGPVGETQYFGPGTRLLVL.

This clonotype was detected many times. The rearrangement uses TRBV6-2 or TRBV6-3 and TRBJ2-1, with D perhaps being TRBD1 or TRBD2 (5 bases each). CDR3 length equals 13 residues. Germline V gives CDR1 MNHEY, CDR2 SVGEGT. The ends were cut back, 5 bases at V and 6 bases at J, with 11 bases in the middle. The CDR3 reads CASSPVGANEQFF. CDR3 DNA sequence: TGTGCCAGCAGTCCCGTCGGGGCCAATGAGCAGTTCTTC.

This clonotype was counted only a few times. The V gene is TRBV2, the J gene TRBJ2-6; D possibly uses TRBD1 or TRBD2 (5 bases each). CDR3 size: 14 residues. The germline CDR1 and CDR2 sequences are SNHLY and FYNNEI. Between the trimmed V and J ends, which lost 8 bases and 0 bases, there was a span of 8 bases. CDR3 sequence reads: CASEGNSGANVLTF. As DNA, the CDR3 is TGTGCCAGCGAGGGGAACTCTGGGGCCAACGTCCTGACTTTC.

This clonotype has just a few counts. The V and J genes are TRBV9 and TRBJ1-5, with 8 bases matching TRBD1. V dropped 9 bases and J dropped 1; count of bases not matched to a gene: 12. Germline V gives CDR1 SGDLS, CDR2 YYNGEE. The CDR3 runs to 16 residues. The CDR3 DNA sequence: TGTGCCATCACGACAACGACAGGGGTCAGCAATCAGCCCCAGCATTTT. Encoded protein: CAITTTTGVSNQPQHF.